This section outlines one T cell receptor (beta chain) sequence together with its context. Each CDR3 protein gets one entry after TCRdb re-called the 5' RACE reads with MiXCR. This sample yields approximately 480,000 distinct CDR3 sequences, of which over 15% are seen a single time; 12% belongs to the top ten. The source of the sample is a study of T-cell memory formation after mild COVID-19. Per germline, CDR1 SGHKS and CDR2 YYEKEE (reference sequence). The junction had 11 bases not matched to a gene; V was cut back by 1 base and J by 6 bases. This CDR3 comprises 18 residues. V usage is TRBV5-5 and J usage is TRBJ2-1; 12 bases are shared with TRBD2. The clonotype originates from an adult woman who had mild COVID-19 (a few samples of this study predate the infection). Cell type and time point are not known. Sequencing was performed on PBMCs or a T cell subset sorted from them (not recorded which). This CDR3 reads CASSLLWTSGVVGNEQFF. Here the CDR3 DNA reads TGTGCCAGCAGCTTGTTGTGGACTAGCGGGGTAGTGGGCAATGAGCAGTTCTTC.